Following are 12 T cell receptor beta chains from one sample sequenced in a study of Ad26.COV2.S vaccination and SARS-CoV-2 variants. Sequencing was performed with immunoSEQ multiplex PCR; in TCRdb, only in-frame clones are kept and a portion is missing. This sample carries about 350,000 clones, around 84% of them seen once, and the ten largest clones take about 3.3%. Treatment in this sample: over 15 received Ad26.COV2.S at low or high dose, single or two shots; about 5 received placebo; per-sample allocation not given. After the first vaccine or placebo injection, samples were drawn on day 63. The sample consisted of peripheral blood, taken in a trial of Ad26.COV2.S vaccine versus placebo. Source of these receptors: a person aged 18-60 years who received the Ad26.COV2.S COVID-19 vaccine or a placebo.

As DNA, the CDR3 is TGTGCCAGCAGCCAAGGGACAGGCCTTAACAATGAGCAGTTCTTC. This gives the protein CASSQGTGLNNEQFF. The chain has TRBV5-6 and TRBJ2-1, with 8 bases identical to TRBD1. V shed 4 bases, J shed 5 bases, and the junction held 8 bases outside the gene matches. The CDR3 covers 15 residues. The germline gives CDR1 SGHDT, CDR2 YYEEEE.

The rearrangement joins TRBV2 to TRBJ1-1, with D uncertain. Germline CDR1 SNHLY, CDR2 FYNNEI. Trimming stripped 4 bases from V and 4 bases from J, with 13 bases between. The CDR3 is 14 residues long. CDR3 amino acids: CASSGGRWGTEAFF. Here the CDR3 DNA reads TGTGCCAGCAGTGGGGGTCGGTGGGGCACTGAAGCTTTCTTT.

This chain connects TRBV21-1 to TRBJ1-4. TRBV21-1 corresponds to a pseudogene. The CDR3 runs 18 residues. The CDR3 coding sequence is TGTGCCAGCAGCAAATGGGTAACCGGGGCCCTCTCCGATGAAAAACTGTTTTTT. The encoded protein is CASSKWVTGALSDEKLFF.

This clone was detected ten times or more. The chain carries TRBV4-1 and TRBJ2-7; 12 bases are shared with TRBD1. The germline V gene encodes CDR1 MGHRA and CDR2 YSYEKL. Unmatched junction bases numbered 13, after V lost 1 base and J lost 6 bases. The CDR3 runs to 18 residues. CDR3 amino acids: CASSQAESLGTGGSEQYF. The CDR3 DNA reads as TGCGCCAGCAGCCAAGCGGAAAGTCTGGGGACAGGGGGCAGCGAGCAGTACTTC.

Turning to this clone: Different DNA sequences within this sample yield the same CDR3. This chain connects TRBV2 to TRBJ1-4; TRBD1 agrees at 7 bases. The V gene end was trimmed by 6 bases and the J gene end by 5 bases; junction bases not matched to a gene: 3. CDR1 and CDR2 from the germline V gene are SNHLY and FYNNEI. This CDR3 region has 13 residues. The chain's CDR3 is CASSGTENEKLFF. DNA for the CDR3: TGTGCCAGCAGCGGGACAGAAAATGAAAAACTGTTTTTT.

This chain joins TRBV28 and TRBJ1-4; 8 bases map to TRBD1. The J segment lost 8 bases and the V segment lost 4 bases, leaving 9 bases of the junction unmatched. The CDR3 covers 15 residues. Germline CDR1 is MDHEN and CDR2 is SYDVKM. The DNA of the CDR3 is TGTGCCAGCAGTTCCTCAGGGGGCCGGTTCGAAAAACTGTTTTTT. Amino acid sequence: CASSSSGGRFEKLFF. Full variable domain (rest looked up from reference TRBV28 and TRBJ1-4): DVKVTQSSRYLVKRTGEKVFLECVQDMDHENMFWYRQDPGLGLRLIYFSYDVKMKEKGDIPEGYSVSREKKERFSLILESASTNQTSMYLCASSSSGGRFEKLFFGSGTQLSVL.

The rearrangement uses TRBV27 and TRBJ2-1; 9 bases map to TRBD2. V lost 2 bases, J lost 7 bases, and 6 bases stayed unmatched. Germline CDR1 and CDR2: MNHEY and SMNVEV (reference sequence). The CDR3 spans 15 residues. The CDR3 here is CASSLGLAGKNEQFF. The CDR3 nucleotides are TGTGCCAGCAGTTTAGGGCTAGCGGGAAAGAATGAGCAGTTCTTC.

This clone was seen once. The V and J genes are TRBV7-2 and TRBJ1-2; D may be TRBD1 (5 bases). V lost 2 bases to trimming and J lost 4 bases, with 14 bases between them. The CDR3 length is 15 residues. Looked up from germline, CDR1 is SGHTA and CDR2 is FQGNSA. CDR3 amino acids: CASSLLRDGVYGYTF. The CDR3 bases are TGTGCCAGCAGCTTATTGAGGGACGGGGTCTATGGCTACACCTTC.

The CDR3: CASSPREGVDTQYF. CDR3 DNA sequence: TGTGCCAGCTCACCTCGGGAGGGCGTAGATACGCAGTATTTT. The V gene is TRBV18, the J gene TRBJ2-3, with 8 bases fitting TRBD2. Trimming removed 3 bases from V and 5 bases from J; junction bases left unmatched: 4. CDR3 size: 14 residues. CDR1 is KGHSH, CDR2 LQKENI, per germline.

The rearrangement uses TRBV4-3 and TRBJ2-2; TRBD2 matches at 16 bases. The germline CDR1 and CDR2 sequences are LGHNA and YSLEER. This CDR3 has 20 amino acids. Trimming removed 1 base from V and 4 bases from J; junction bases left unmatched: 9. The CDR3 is CASSQGPGLAGGPGTGELFF. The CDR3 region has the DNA TGCGCCAGCAGCCAAGGTCCGGGACTAGCGGGAGGGCCGGGCACCGGGGAGCTGTTTTTT.

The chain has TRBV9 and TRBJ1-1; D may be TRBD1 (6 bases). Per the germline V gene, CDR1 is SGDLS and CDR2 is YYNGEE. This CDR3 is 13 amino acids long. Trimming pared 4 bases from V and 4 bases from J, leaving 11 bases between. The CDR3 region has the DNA TGTGCCAGCAGCAGACAGGAAGGCACTGAAGCTTTCTTT. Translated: CASSRQEGTEAFF.

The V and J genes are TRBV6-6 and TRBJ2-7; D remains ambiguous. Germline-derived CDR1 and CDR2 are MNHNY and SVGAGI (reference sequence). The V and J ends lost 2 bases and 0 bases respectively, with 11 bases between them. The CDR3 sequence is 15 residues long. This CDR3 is CASSYGVDSSYEQYF. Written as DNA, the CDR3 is TGTGCCAGCAGTTACGGGGTCGATTCCTCCTACGAGCAGTACTTC.